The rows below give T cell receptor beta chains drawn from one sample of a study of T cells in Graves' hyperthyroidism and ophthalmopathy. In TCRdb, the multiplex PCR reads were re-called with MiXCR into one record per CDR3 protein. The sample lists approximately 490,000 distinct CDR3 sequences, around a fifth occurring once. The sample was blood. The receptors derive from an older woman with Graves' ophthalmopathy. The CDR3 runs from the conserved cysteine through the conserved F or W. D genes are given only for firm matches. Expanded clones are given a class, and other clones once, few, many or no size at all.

CDR3: CAIRTGLAGDSRGEQFF; DNA: TGTGCCATCAGGACGGGACTAGCGGGAGATAGTAGAGGGGAGCAGTTCTTC; J: TRBJ2-1; D: TRBD2; size: few; V: TRBV10-3
CDR3: CASSLALIIRDKNIQYF; DNA: TGTGCCAGCAGCTTAGCTTTAATCATTCGGGACAAAAACATTCAGTACTTC; J: TRBJ2-4; D: NA; size: NA; V: TRBV11-2
CDR3: CASTTTGETEAFF; DNA: TGTGCCAGCACAACCACAGGGGAAACTGAAGCTTTCTTT; J: TRBJ1-1; D: TRBD1; size: NA; V: TRBV6-1
CDR3: CSASYPGRAYEQYF; DNA: TGCAGTGCTAGCTATCCAGGGAGAGCCTACGAGCAGTACTTC; J: TRBJ2-7; D: NA; size: few; V: TRBV20-1
CDR3: CASNLDRANYGYTF; DNA: TGTGCCAGCAACCTGGACAGGGCTAACTATGGCTACACCTTC; J: TRBJ1-2; D: TRBD1; size: many; V: TRBV28
CDR3: CSASPGLEQFF; DNA: TGCAGTGCTAGCCCGGGACTTGAGCAGTTCTTC; J: TRBJ2-1; D: NA; size: NA; V: TRBV20-1
CDR3: CASSLVGQGADEQYF; DNA: TGCGCCAGCAGCTTGGTGGGACAGGGGGCTGATGAGCAGTACTTC; J: TRBJ2-7; D: TRBD1; size: few; V: TRBV5-1
CDR3: CAWSVRLETQYF; DNA: TGTGCCTGGAGTGTACGCCTAGAGACCCAGTACTTC; J: TRBJ2-5; D: NA; size: NA; V: TRBV30
CDR3: CASSLRVEETQYF; DNA: TGTGCCAGCAGCTTGCGCGTGGAAGAGACCCAGTACTTC; J: TRBJ2-5; D: NA; size: NA; V: TRBV7-2
CDR3: CASGLISGQEAGYTF; DNA: TGTGCTAGTGGTTTGATCTCGGGACAGGAGGCTGGCTACACCTTC; J: TRBJ1-2; D: TRBD1; size: many; V: TRBV12-5
CDR3: CASSPRWTSGLGQYF; DNA: TGTGCCAGCAGCCCCCGGTGGACTAGCGGTCTTGGGCAGTACTTC; J: TRBJ2-7; D: TRBD2; size: NA; V: TRBV7-2
CDR3: CASTQLGTGELFF; DNA: TGCGCCAGCACCCAGTTAGGGACCGGGGAGCTGTTTTTT; J: TRBJ2-2; D: NA; size: few; V: TRBV10-2
CDR3: CASSEALADYQPQHF; DNA: TGTGCCAGCAGTGAAGCGTTGGCCGACTACCAGCCCCAGCATTTT; J: TRBJ1-5; D: NA; size: NA; V: TRBV6-1
CDR3: CASTGTGYGYTF; DNA: TGTGCCAGCACCGGGACAGGATACGGCTACACCTTC; J: TRBJ1-2; D: TRBD1; size: many; V: TRBV12-3/TRBV12-4
CDR3: CASSLEGSGNTIYF; DNA: TGTGCCAGCAGCTTAGAGGGATCTGGAAACACCATATATTTT; J: TRBJ1-3; D: NA; size: few; V: TRBV7-9
CDR3: CSVGRDRPKETQYF; DNA: TGCAGCGTTGGACGGGACAGGCCAAAGGAGACCCAGTACTTC; J: TRBJ2-5; D: TRBD1; size: many; V: TRBV29-1
CDR3: CAWSADRGHEQYF; DNA: TGTGCCTGGAGTGCGGACAGGGGGCACGAGCAGTACTTC; J: TRBJ2-7; D: TRBD1; size: NA; V: TRBV30
CDR3: CASSLEPGDSYTQYF; DNA: TGCGCCAGCAGCTTGGAACCGGGAGACTCATATACGCAGTATTTT; J: TRBJ2-3; D: NA; size: NA; V: TRBV5-1